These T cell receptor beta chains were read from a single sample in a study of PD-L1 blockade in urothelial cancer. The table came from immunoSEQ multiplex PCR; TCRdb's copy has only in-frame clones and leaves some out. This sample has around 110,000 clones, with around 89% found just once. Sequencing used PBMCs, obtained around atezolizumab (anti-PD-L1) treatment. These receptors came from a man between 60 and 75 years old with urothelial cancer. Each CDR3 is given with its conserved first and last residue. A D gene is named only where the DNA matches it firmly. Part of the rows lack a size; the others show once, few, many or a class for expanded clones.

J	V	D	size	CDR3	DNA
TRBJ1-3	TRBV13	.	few	CASSLEGGGNTIYF	TGTGCCAGCAGCTTAGAAGGAGGCGGAAACACCATATATTTT
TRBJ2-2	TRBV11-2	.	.	CASSLYEGGELFF	TGTGCCAGCAGCTTATACGAGGGCGGGGAGCTGTTTTTT
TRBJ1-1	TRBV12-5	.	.	CASGPDSWAIEAFF	TGTGCTAGTGGACCGGATTCGTGGGCCATTGAAGCTTTCTTT
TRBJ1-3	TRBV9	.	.	CASSVGPTDSGNTIYF	TGTGCCAGCAGCGTAGGCCCCACAGACTCTGGAAACACCATATATTTT
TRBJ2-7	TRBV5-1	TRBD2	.	CASGSGREFYEQYF	TGCGCCAGCGGTAGCGGGAGGGAATTCTACGAGCAGTACTTC
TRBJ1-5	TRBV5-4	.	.	CASSYGIGSNQPQHF	TGTGCCAGCAGCTATGGCATCGGGAGCAATCAGCCCCAGCATTTT
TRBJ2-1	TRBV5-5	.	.	CASSFAGTNNEQFF	TGTGCCAGCAGCTTCGCGGGGACGAACAATGAGCAGTTCTTC
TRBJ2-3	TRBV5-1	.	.	CASQGLGVTQYF	TGCGCCAGCCAGGGACTCGGCGTTACGCAGTATTTT
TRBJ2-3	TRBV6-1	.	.	CASSEGAVSGGSTDTQYF	TGTGCCAGCAGCGAAGGGGCAGTCTCTGGGGGCAGCACAGATACGCAGTATTTT
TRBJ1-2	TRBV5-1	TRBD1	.	CASSWTGGANYGYTF	TGCGCCAGCAGCTGGACAGGGGGCGCCAACTATGGCTACACCTTC
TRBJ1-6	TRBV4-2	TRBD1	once	CASSQAGGSSPLHF	TGTGCCAGCAGCCAAGCAGGGGGGAGTTCACCCCTCCACTTT
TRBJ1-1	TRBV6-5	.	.	CASSPQGLNTEAFF	TGTGCCAGCAGTCCCCAGGGGCTCAACACTGAAGCTTTCTTT
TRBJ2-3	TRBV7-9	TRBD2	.	CASSPFGREFTDTQYF	TGTGCCAGCAGTCCATTTGGGCGGGAGTTCACAGATACGCAGTATTTT
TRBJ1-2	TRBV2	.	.	CASDGGLSNYGYTF	TGTGCCAGCGATGGGGGCCTTTCTAACTATGGCTACACCTTC
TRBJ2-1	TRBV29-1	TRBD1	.	CSVTGTGFDEQFF	TGCAGCGTGACCGGGACAGGGTTCGATGAGCAGTTCTTC
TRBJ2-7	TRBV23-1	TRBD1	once	CASSHHTPGQESSYEQYF	TGCGCCAGCAGCCACCATACTCCGGGACAGGAGAGCTCCTACGAGCAGTACTTC
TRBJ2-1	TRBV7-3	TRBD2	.	CASSLQRGSEQFF	TGTGCCAGCAGTTTACAGCGGGGCAGTGAGCAGTTCTTC
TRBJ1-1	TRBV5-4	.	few	CASSLGGGRTEAFF	TGTGCCAGCAGCTTGGGAGGAGGGCGGACTGAAGCTTTCTTT
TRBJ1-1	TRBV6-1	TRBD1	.	CASKRDSNTEAFF	TGTGCCAGCAAGAGGGACAGTAACACTGAAGCTTTCTTT
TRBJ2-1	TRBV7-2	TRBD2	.	CASSLGLANEQFF	TGTGCCAGCAGCTTAGGACTAGCAAATGAGCAGTTCTTC